These 3 T cell receptor beta chains originate from one sample sequenced in a study of blood T cells in healthy people across ages. A J-beta primer mix and a sample-barcoded 5' primer were used in a second PCR of about 7 to 12 cycles. TCRdb itself ran the 5' RACE reads through MiXCR, one entry per CDR3 protein. The sample carries nearly 800,000 distinct CDR3 sequences, approximately 25% recorded once. This sample also appeared in a second study, on T cells of mothers and their children.

Material: blood. Receptors originate from a boy between 10 and 17 years old in good health.

This clonotype appeared a few times. The chain uses TRBV4-3 and TRBJ1-4, with 9 nucleotides matching TRBD1. CDR3 size: 15 residues. From germline, CDR1 is LGHNA and CDR2 YSLEER. J lost 7 bases, V lost 2 bases, and 5 bases had no gene match. The CDR3 here is CASSQSATGGEKLFF. The CDR3, as DNA: TGCGCCAGCAGCCAAAGTGCGACAGGGGGTGAAAAACTGTTTTTT.

The V and J genes are TRBV7-3 and TRBJ1-5; TRBD1 aligns across 8 bases. This CDR3 is 16 amino acids long. Looked up from germline, CDR1 is SGHTA and CDR2 is FQGTGA. V lost 2 bases, J lost 3 bases, and 6 bases stayed unmatched. The CDR3 protein is CASSLRGQVTNQPQHF. CDR3 sequence (DNA): TGTGCCAGCAGCTTACGGGGACAGGTGACCAATCAGCCCCAGCATTTT.

The chain has TRBV12-3 or TRBV12-4 and TRBJ2-5; 10 bases match TRBD1. The DNA end is a closer match to TRBJ2-7, so the J assignment may be wrong. The CDR3 contains 15 residues. This chain's CDR3 is CASSFGQGVRNEQYF. CDR3 bases: TGTGCCAGCAGCTTCGGACAGGGGGTAAGGAACGAGCAGTACTTC.